The entry below gives a single T cell receptor (beta chain) sequence along with its context. Its antigen is undetermined. PCR amplification relied on 60 Vbeta primers (plus 13 Jbeta primers). Measured with immunoSEQ multiplex PCR; TCRdb has only the in-frame clones, and not every one. Of roughly 100,000 clones in the sample, around 57% were seen once. The data are from a study of cytomegalovirus exposure and HLA in healthy donors. Study-wide points: Common viral pathogens were later found to be apparently linked to several of the most significant clusters.

Germline assignment: CDR1 SEHNR and CDR2 FQNEAQ (reference sequence). The CDR3 is 15 amino acids. Trimming left V 3 bases short and J 2 bases short, with 12 bases between. The TCR was taken from a human donor in good health. This chain connects TRBV7-9 to TRBJ2-3, with D perhaps TRBD2 (6 bases). The sequencing input was PBMCs. The CDR3 here is CASSFPSENTDTQYF. CDR3 sequence (DNA): TGTGCCAGCAGCTTCCCTAGCGAGAACACAGATACGCAGTATTTT.